The 26 T cell receptor beta chains listed next were all sequenced from one sample in a study of blood T cell repertoires in COVID-19. Profiling relied on immunoSEQ multiplex PCR, and the TCRdb table lists in-frame clones only, not all of them. The sample includes about 130,000 clones, around 90% of them seen just once. Input material: peripheral blood. These receptors originate from a man aged 45-65 years with COVID-19, enrolled during active disease.

The V and J genes are TRBV19 and TRBJ2-3; TRBD2 agrees at 7 bases. Unmatched junction bases numbered 11, after V lost 9 bases and J lost 5 bases. The CDR3 is 14 amino acids. Germline CDR1 is LNHDA and CDR2 is SQIVND (reference sequence). The CDR3 sequence: CASRVGGIGDTQYF. The CDR3 nucleotides read TGTGCCAGCCGGGTCGGGGGGATCGGAGATACGCAGTATTTT.

The rearrangement uses TRBV18 and TRBJ2-7, with D uncertain. CDR1 is KGHSH, CDR2 LQKENI, per germline. V gave up 1 base and J gave up 2 bases, with 12 bases separating them. This CDR3 is built from 15 residues. CDR3 amino acids: CASSPRRSSTYEQYV. CDR3 sequence (DNA): TGTGCCAGCTCACCACGACGGAGCTCTACCTACGAGCAGTACGTC.

V and J are TRBV2 and TRBJ1-3; no definite D call. Trimming removed 1 base at V and 4 bases at J, with 11 bases between. The CDR3 runs to 15 residues. In germline, CDR1 is SNHLY, CDR2 FYNNEI. CDR3 residues: CASSEDSPSGNTIYF. The CDR3 coding sequence is TGTGCCAGCAGTGAAGACTCCCCGTCAGGAAACACCATATATTTT.

V and J are TRBV9 and TRBJ2-3, with D perhaps matching TRBD2 (8 bases). The V end lost 4 bases, the J end lost 6 bases, and 21 bases lay between the germline ends. The germline V gene encodes CDR1 SGDLS and CDR2 YYNGEE. The CDR3 covers 16 residues. The CDR3 is CASSPGDSGGGDTQYF. The DNA for the CDR3 is TGTGCCAGCAGCCCCGGGGACAGCGGGGGCGGGGATACGCAGTATTTT.

The V call is TRBV18, the J call TRBJ1-5, with 8 bases fitting TRBD1. The ends lost 4 bases at V and 5 bases at J; junction bases unmatched: 7. Germline CDR1 KGHSH, CDR2 LQKENI. This CDR3 comprises 15 residues. The CDR3 loop is CASSLELQGDQPQHF. The CDR3 region has the DNA TGTGCCAGCTCACTAGAATTACAGGGGGATCAGCCCCAGCATTTT.

Only one count was recorded for this clone. This rearrangement joins TRBV2 to TRBJ2-3; a weak D match, TRBD2 (6 bases). This CDR3 region has 15 residues. Trimming took off 3 bases at V and 2 bases at J, with 12 bases between the two ends. CDR1 is SNHLY and CDR2 is FYNNEI in the germline V gene. The CDR3 DNA sequence: TGTGCCAGCAGTGAGAGGCTAGCGTTCACAGATACGCAGTATTTT. Residues: CASSERLAFTDTQYF. The whole variable domain, remainder taken from reference TRBV2 and TRBJ2-3, is EPEVTQTPSHQVTQMGQEVILRCVPISNHLYFYWYRQILGQKVEFLVSFYNNEISEKSEIFDDQFSVERPDGSNFTLKIRSTKLEDSAMYFCASSERLAFTDTQYFGPGTRLTVL.

The J gene is TRBJ1-1, the V gene TRBV5-6; tentatively, D is TRBD1 (5 bases). The CDR3 is 13 residues long. Trimming removed 7 bases from V and 0 bases from J, with 10 bases in between. Looked up from germline, CDR1 is SGHDT and CDR2 is YYEEEE. CDR3 sequence (DNA): TGTGCCAGCCGGACAACGATGAACACTGAAGCTTTCTTT. Amino acids: CASRTTMNTEAFF.

V usage is TRBV29-1 and J usage is TRBJ2-3; D remains ambiguous. In germline, CDR1 is SQVTM, CDR2 ANQGSEA. The CDR3 has 12 residues. V lost 3 bases to trimming and J lost 6 bases, with 10 bases between them. CDR3: CSVERGVDTQYF. The DNA for the CDR3 is TGCAGCGTTGAGAGAGGAGTGGATACGCAGTATTTT.

The chain has TRBV4-2 and TRBJ1-5; 7 bases are shared with TRBD1. The germline gives CDR1 LGHNA, CDR2 YNFKEQ. V gave up 5 bases and J gave up 10 bases; unmatched junction bases: 8. This CDR3 contains 13 residues. The CDR3 here is CASSADRQGPQHF. CDR3 nucleotides: TGTGCCAGCAGCGCCGACAGACAGGGACCCCAGCATTTT.

As DNA, the CDR3 is TGTGCTAGTGGTTCCGGCGGGAGGGTTGGAGATACGCAGTATTTT. Encoded protein: CASGSGGRVGDTQYF. The chain carries TRBV12-5 and TRBJ2-3; 9 bases fit TRBD2. Germline-derived CDR1 and CDR2 are LGHNT and FRNRAP. This CDR3 has 15 amino acids. With 4 bases clipped from V and 5 bases from J, the junction kept 7 bases outside the gene matches.

This chain links TRBV19 with TRBJ1-5, with D perhaps TRBD1 (6 bases). V lost 5 bases, J lost 0 bases, and 11 bases lay in between. This CDR3 region has 15 residues. CDR1 and CDR2 (germline): LNHDA, SQIVND (reference sequence). The CDR3 bases are TGTGCCAGTAGTCTCCGGACAGATAGCAATCAGCCCCAGCATTTT. Translation gives CASSLRTDSNQPQHF.

The chain is built from TRBV7-2 and TRBJ2-3; TRBD2 aligns across 11 bases. Per germline, CDR1 SGHTA and CDR2 FQGNSA. This CDR3 has 16 amino acids. V shed 3 bases, J shed 0 bases, and the junction held 2 bases outside the gene matches. The CDR3 bases are TGTGCCAGCAGCTTGGGACTAGCGGAAAGCACAGATACGCAGTATTTT. Protein product: CASSLGLAESTDTQYF.

The chain has TRBV13 and TRBJ2-7; D is uncertain. There are 12 residues in the CDR3. Deletions cut 5 bases from V and 0 bases from J, with 5 bases between. Germline-derived CDR1 and CDR2 are PRHDT and FYEKMQ (reference sequence). For the CDR3, the DNA is TGTGCCAGCAGCAACAACTCCTACGAGCAGTACTTC. It specifies CASSNNSYEQYF.

The chain combines TRBV6-5 with TRBJ2-7; TRBD2 matches 11 bases. CDR1 and CDR2 (germline): MNHEY, SVGAGI. J gave up 1 base and V 6 bases, and 5 bases lay outside the gene matches. The CDR3 spans 15 residues. The chain's CDR3 is CASRLTSGASYEQYF. As DNA, the CDR3 is TGTGCCAGCAGGTTGACTAGCGGGGCATCCTACGAGCAGTACTTC.

The chain is built from TRBV10-3 and TRBJ2-7; TRBD2 agrees at 14 bases. Germline assignment: CDR1 ENHRY and CDR2 SYGVKD. The V segment lost 2 bases and the J segment 3 bases; nucleotides outside the gene matches: 3. CDR3 length equals 16 residues. This CDR3 is CAISEIGTSGGYEQYF. CDR3 DNA: TGTGCCATCAGTGAGATCGGGACTAGCGGGGGCTACGAGCAGTACTTC.

The chain combines TRBV19 with TRBJ1-4; D ambiguous. The CDR3 runs 15 residues. Trimming took 10 bases from V and 7 from J, leaving 22 bases between them. The germline gives CDR1 LNHDA, CDR2 SQIVND (reference sequence). For the CDR3, the DNA is TGTGCCACGAACGGCGGGCGCGAATGGGGTGAAAAACTGTTTTTT. It encodes CATNGGREWGEKLFF.

The V gene is TRBV10-3, the J gene TRBJ2-6; D gene unclear. Germline loops: CDR1 ENHRY, CDR2 SYGVKD. CDR3 length equals 15 residues. The germline V and J ends were trimmed by 4 bases and 1 base, with 8 bases remaining between them. CDR3 residues: CAISGGRSGANVLTF. The CDR3 DNA follows: TGTGCCATCAGTGGAGGAAGGTCTGGGGCCAACGTCCTGACTTTC.

This chain joins TRBV7-8 and TRBJ2-2; 12 nucleotides align to TRBD2. CDR1 and CDR2 from the germline V gene are SGHVS and FQNEAQ. This CDR3 is 22 amino acids long. Losses at the gene ends were 1 base for V and 0 bases for J; bases not matched to a gene: 15. CDR3 bases: TGTGCCAGCAGCTTAGGTACTGCCAGACTAGCGGGAGACCAAGCGAACACCGGGGAGCTGTTTTTT. This codes for CASSLGTARLAGDQANTGELFF.

J is TRBJ2-2 and V is TRBV9; 8 nucleotides match TRBD1. The CDR3 consists of 16 residues. Looked up from germline, CDR1 is SGDLS and CDR2 is YYNGEE. J lost 4 bases, V lost 4 bases, and 9 bases had no gene match. In DNA, the CDR3 is TGTGCCAGCAGCCTTTCGGACAGGGCGGCCACCGGGGAGCTGTTTTTT. Its translation: CASSLSDRAATGELFF.

The V call is TRBV30, the J call TRBJ2-7, with a weak D call TRBD1 (6 bases). V was clipped by 0 bases and J by 6 bases, with 9 bases between them. The CDR3 is 12 residues long. Per the germline V gene, CDR1 is GTSNPN and CDR2 is SVGIG (reference sequence). CDR3 nucleotide sequence: TGTGCCTGGAGTGTTGGACAGACCGAGCAGTACGTC. This codes for CAWSVGQTEQYV.

This chain uses TRBV4-3 with TRBJ2-5; perhaps TRBD2 as D (6 bases). V lost 5 bases and J 7 bases, leaving 26 bases between the germline ends. The germline gives CDR1 LGHNA, CDR2 YSLEER. This CDR3 is 17 amino acids long. Here the CDR3 DNA reads TGCGCCAGCAGCGAACAGGCATTTAACCTTAACGGGAGGACCCAGTACTTC. Its translation: CASSEQAFNLNGRTQYF.

The CDR3 sequence is CASSFPSGTGFYEQYF. In nucleotides, the CDR3 is TGTGCCAGCAGCTTCCCCTCCGGGACTGGATTCTACGAGCAGTACTTC. The chain combines TRBV7-2 with TRBJ2-7, with D maybe TRBD2 (6 bases). This CDR3 has 16 amino acids. CDR1 and CDR2 from the germline V gene are SGHTA and FQGNSA. The V end lost 3 bases, the J end lost 3 bases, and 18 bases lay between the germline ends.

For the CDR3, the DNA is TGTGCCAGCAGCCCGTCGACTAATCAAGAGACCCAGTACTTC. It encodes CASSPSTNQETQYF. The J gene is TRBJ2-5, the V gene TRBV2; TRBD2 might be the D (5 bases). The CDR3 sequence is 14 residues long. The V and J ends lost 6 bases and 2 bases respectively, with 13 bases between them. CDR1 is SNHLY, CDR2 FYNNEI, per germline.

The chain recombines TRBV29-1 with TRBJ1-1, with 8 bases aligning to TRBD1. The CDR3 runs to 12 residues. The V gene's germline CDR1 is SQVTM and CDR2 ANQGSEA. V lost 6 bases, J lost 4 bases, and 4 bases stayed unmatched. The CDR3 DNA is TGCAGCGTCGGTCAGGGGGCCACTGAAGCTTTCTTT. It codes for CSVGQGATEAFF.

The rearrangement joins TRBV18 to TRBJ2-2, with 9 bases that match TRBD1. The ends lost 4 bases at V and 7 bases at J; junction bases unmatched: 7. The germline V gene encodes CDR1 KGHSH and CDR2 LQKENI. The CDR3 sequence is 15 residues long. The CDR3 DNA reads as TGTGCCAGCTCACTACAGGGGGCGCGAATCGGGGAGCTGTTTTTT. Protein sequence: CASSLQGARIGELFF.

The CDR3 region has the DNA TGTGCCAGCAGAACGGCTCGGGACAGGTTAAAGAGCACAGATACGCAGTATTTT. It yields the protein CASRTARDRLKSTDTQYF. The chain combines TRBV27 with TRBJ2-3, with 8 positions matching TRBD1. Germline-derived CDR1 and CDR2 are MNHEY and SMNVEV (reference sequence). The CDR3 runs 18 residues. V lost 6 bases and J lost 0; bases outside the gene matches: 14.